This TCR beta chain is drawn from a study of cytomegalovirus exposure and HLA in healthy donors. A word on this clone: Its antigen is still unknown.

V lost 2 bases, J lost 3 bases, and 11 bases stayed unmatched. Germline lookup yields CDR1 ENHRY and CDR2 SYGVKD. The CDR3 has 17 residues. General study points: Reports indicate that TCR beta sequences accurately predicted the HLA-A and HLA-B alleles of most subjects. A reported reduction in N-insertions relative to the 666-donor mean was seen in an Asian-associated ancestry cluster in a later analysis. TCR beta V segments were, for the most part, productive about 87% or about 30% of the time in an earlier analysis. When presence/absence was analysed, sequencing depth was taken to be roughly uniform across donors.

The PCR ran on 60 Vbeta and 13 Jbeta primers. Clones were sequenced by immunoSEQ multiplex PCR, and TCRdb holds only the in-frame ones, with some missing. Of 150,000 or so clones in the sample, 65% to 85% were seen once. The source is a man aged 35-49 years in good health and CMV-seropositive. Sequenced input: PBMCs. The chain employs TRBV10-3 and TRBJ2-3; 7 bases are a match to TRBD1. CDR3 in amino acids: CAISEGVRQGLTDTQYF. CDR3 in DNA: TGTGCCATCAGTGAGGGGGTCAGACAGGGTCTGACAGATACGCAGTATTTT.